The subject of this entry is one T cell receptor (beta chain). Its matching antigen is unknown. Sequence at one end of the junction differs from germline and may be a read error. Expressed TCRB transcripts were sequenced, since all the RNA that had been isolated was reverse transcribed. This table comes from immunoSEQ multiplex PCR, and its TCRdb copy is limited to in-frame clones, with some not included. The table includes 970,000 or so clones, 15% to 20% detected once. CDR3 length equals 13 residues. Looked up from germline, CDR1 is SGHDN and CDR2 is FVKESK. These data originate in a study of beta chain features in type 1 diabetes. Across the study: Sorted cells numbering roughly 98,000,000 were examined across all samples.

General study findings and limits: Naive, central memory and Treg TCRB repertoires appeared more alike in patients than in healthy donors. Any PCR bias toward short templates would affect both groups alike.

Purity exceeding 95% was reached by all sorted populations. This TCR came from a woman younger than 30 in good health. The sequencing input was naive CD4+ T cells from blood. V gene TRBV14 combines with J gene TRBJ2-1; no reliable D call. The CDR3: CASSQAWYSEQFF. CDR3 DNA sequence: TGTGCCAGCAGCCAAGCCTGGTACAGTGAGCAGTTCTTC. The variable domain in full, with the rest retrieved from reference TRBV14 and TRBJ2-1, is EAGVTQFPSHSVIEKGQTVTLRCDPISGHDNLYWYRRVMGKEIKFLLHFVKESKQDESGMPNNRFLAERTGGTYSTLKVQPAELEDSGVYFCASSQAWYSEQFFGPGTRLTVL.